Presented here are 21 T cell receptor beta chains from one specimen sequenced in a study of graft-versus-host responses after intestinal transplantation. What these receptors recognize is not known. Only in-frame clones appear in the TCRdb table, and some are missing; sequencing was by immunoSEQ multiplex PCR. Among under 100,000 clones listed, approximately 80% were seen once. The input for sequencing was unstimulated CD4+ T cells sorted from spleen or lymph node cells, taken before intestinal transplant. The receptors stem from a human donor who received an intestinal transplant.

The CDR3 here is CASSQASGGSYNEQFF. The DNA for the CDR3 is TGCGCCAGCAGCCAAGCTAGCGGGGGATCCTACAATGAGCAGTTCTTC. The chain links TRBV4-1 to TRBJ2-1; 10 bases are shared with TRBD2. The germline gives CDR1 MGHRA, CDR2 YSYEKL. The CDR3 is 16 amino acids. The ends lost 1 base at V and 1 base at J; junction bases unmatched: 1.

V usage is TRBV5-4 and J usage is TRBJ2-5; D possibly corresponds to TRBD1 (6 bases). Germline CDR1 and CDR2: SGHNT and YYREEE (reference sequence). V shed 0 bases and J shed 5 bases, with 11 bases lying between them. The length of the CDR3 is 14 residues. CDR3 nucleotide sequence: TGTGCCAGCAGCTTGGGGACAGTGGGGGAGACCCAGTACTTC. This gives the protein CASSLGTVGETQYF.

Points on this clone: Other DNA sequences in this sample translate to the same CDR3. The chain is built from TRBV2 and TRBJ1-1; D remains ambiguous. CDR1 is SNHLY and CDR2 is FYNNEI in the germline V gene. Trimming took 0 bases from V and 2 from J, leaving 7 bases between them. The CDR3 spans 14 residues. This CDR3 reads CASSEARYNTEAFF. In nucleotides, the CDR3 is TGTGCCAGCAGTGAAGCGCGCTATAACACTGAAGCTTTCTTT.

This sequence joins TRBV9 and TRBJ2-1; D assignment may be TRBD1 or TRBD2 (10 bases each). The germline CDR1 and CDR2 sequences are SGDLS and YYNGEE. CDR3 length: 18 amino acids. Trimming took off 4 bases at V and 9 bases at J, with 29 bases between the two ends. As DNA, the CDR3 is TGTGCCAGCAGCACCGGGACAGGGGTGAGCGGGAGGGCCCCTGAGCAGTTCTTC. This encodes CASSTGTGVSGRAPEQFF. The full variable domain, its missing parts supplied by reference TRBV9 and TRBJ2-1, is DSGVTQTPKHLITATGQRVTLRCSPRSGDLSVYWYQQSLDQGLQFLIQYYNGEERAKGNILERFSAQQFPDLHSELNLSSLELGDSALYFCASSTGTGVSGRAPEQFFGPGTRLTVL.

This clone showed up just once. The rearrangement uses TRBV28 and TRBJ2-5; TRBD2 matches 8 bases. Germline V gene sequence: CDR1 MDHEN, CDR2 SYDVKM. Trimming took 3 bases from V and 2 from J; bases not matched to a gene: 8. The CDR3 is 16 residues long. CDR3: CASSFHWTSSQETQYF. Written as DNA, the CDR3 is TGTGCCAGCAGTTTCCATTGGACTAGCAGTCAAGAGACCCAGTACTTC.

The V call is TRBV20-1, the J call TRBJ1-4; D unresolved. This CDR3 has 11 residues. Germline values: CDR1 DFQATT, CDR2 SNEGSKA (reference sequence). Trimming removed 0 bases at V and 10 bases at J, with 6 bases between. CDR3 protein: CSARDRVKLFF. Written as DNA, the CDR3 is TGCAGTGCTAGAGATAGAGTAAAACTGTTTTTT.

This chain joins TRBV6-6 and TRBJ2-5; 9 bases fit TRBD2. Germline trimming cut 7 bases from V and 3 bases from J; bases unmatched to any gene: 3. Germline CDR1 is MNHNY and CDR2 is SVGAGI (reference sequence). The length of the CDR3 is 13 residues. The CDR3 here is CASIPSGEETQYF. In nucleotides, the CDR3 is TGTGCCAGCATTCCTAGCGGGGAAGAGACCCAGTACTTC.

The sample holds one count of this clone. The V gene is TRBV6-1, the J gene TRBJ1-1; the D gene is possibly TRBD1 (6 bases). CDR1 is MNHNS and CDR2 is SASEGT in the germline V gene. This CDR3 is built from 15 residues. Trimming left V 6 bases short and J 0 bases short, with 14 bases between. The chain's CDR3 is CASRRGSGVNTEAFF. Here the CDR3 DNA reads TGTGCCAGCAGGAGGGGTTCAGGGGTGAACACTGAAGCTTTCTTT.

A note on this clone: Within the sample, other DNA sequences also encode this same CDR3. The chain is built from TRBV27 and TRBJ2-5, with no clear D. Germline lookup yields CDR1 MNHEY and CDR2 SMNVEV (reference sequence). Trimming took off 3 bases at V and 4 bases at J, with 6 bases between the two ends. This CDR3 contains 12 residues. The CDR3 coding sequence is TGTGCCAGCAGTTTTTCAGGAGAGACCCAGTACTTC. This codes for CASSFSGETQYF.

The chain recombines TRBV6-1 with TRBJ1-4; TRBD1 matches 7 bases. The CDR3 is 15 residues long. V was clipped by 6 bases and J by 5 bases; unmatched bases: 9. Germline CDR1 MNHNS, CDR2 SASEGT. In DNA form, the CDR3 reads TGTGCCAGCAGCGGACAGCAGACAGGGAATGAAAAACTGTTTTTT. Translation gives CASSGQQTGNEKLFF.

This clone was found once. The chain recombines TRBV7-9 with TRBJ2-7; D might be TRBD2 (6 bases). The V end was cut by 5 bases, the J end by 3 bases, with 11 bases between. Looked up from germline, CDR1 is SEHNR and CDR2 is FQNEAQ (reference sequence). This CDR3 contains 13 residues. DNA for the CDR3: TGTGCCAGCAGCGCGGGGACTTTCTACGAGCAGTACTTC. Its protein product is CASSAGTFYEQYF. Drawing the rest from reference TRBV7-9 and TRBJ2-7, the complete variable domain is DTGVSQNPRHKITKRGQNVTFRCDPISEHNRLYWYRQTLGQGPEFLTYFQNEAQLEKSRLLSDRFSAERPKGSFSTLEIQRTEQGDSAMYLCASSAGTFYEQYFGPGTRLTVT.

CDR3 sequence reads: CASSAGTSGRRNEQFF. CDR3 sequence (DNA): TGTGCCAGCAGTGCCGGGACTAGCGGGAGGAGGAATGAGCAGTTCTTC. The rearrangement uses TRBV2 and TRBJ2-1; TRBD2 matches at 15 bases. The CDR3 is 16 amino acids. Looked up from germline, CDR1 is SNHLY and CDR2 is FYNNEI. The junction had 5 bases not matched to a gene; V was cut back by 4 bases and J by 7 bases.

The genes are TRBV5-1 and TRBJ2-3; 9 bases fit TRBD2. The J segment lost 3 bases and the V segment lost 2 bases, leaving 4 bases of the junction unmatched. The CDR3 runs to 15 residues. Germline assignment: CDR1 SGHRS and CDR2 YFSETQ. The chain's CDR3 is CASSFSGSPTDTQYF. CDR3 DNA sequence: TGCGCCAGCAGCTTTAGCGGGAGCCCAACAGATACGCAGTATTTT.

CDR3 DNA: TGTGCCAGCGGTGGTTTCGCGGGAGCGGCTAATGAGCAGTTCTTC. Protein: CASGGFAGAANEQFF. V and J are TRBV7-6 and TRBJ2-1; 7 nucleotides align to TRBD2. The V segment lost 8 bases and the J segment 7 bases; nucleotides outside the gene matches: 14. This CDR3 is built from 15 residues. Germline V gives CDR1 SGHVS, CDR2 FNYEAQ.

On this clone itself: Mismatch with germline at one junction end may stem from a read error. The chain joins TRBV28 to TRBJ2-1, with 9 bases that match TRBD2. The germline V gene has CDR1 MDHEN and CDR2 SYDVKM. This CDR3 contains 13 residues. The CDR3 region is CASSSPGAGGGIF. Here the CDR3 DNA reads TGTGCCAGCAGTTCCCCGGGGGCGGGAGGGGGGATCTTC. Combining the CDR3 with reference TRBV28 and TRBJ2-1 gives the whole variable domain DVKVTQSSRYLVKRTGEKVFLECVQDMDHENMFWYRQDPGLGLRLIYFSYDVKMKEKGDIPEGYSVSREKKERFSLILESASTNQTSMYLCASSSPGAGGGIFGPGTRLTVL.

The gene calls are TRBV18 and TRBJ2-7, with TRBD1 matching over 9 bases. V lost 6 bases, J lost 6 bases, and 9 bases stayed unmatched. The germline CDR1 and CDR2 sequences are KGHSH and LQKENI. The CDR3 extends over 14 amino acids. Written as DNA, the CDR3 is TGTGCCAGCTCGGCCGGGACAGGGAGCAGCGAGCAGTACTTC. It is translated as CASSAGTGSSEQYF.

The chain recombines TRBV7-6 with TRBJ2-7; 9 bases are shared with TRBD2. V lost 5 bases and J lost 9; bases outside the gene matches: 8. Germline CDR1 and CDR2: SGHVS and FNYEAQ. The CDR3 runs 13 residues. The CDR3 coding sequence is TGTGCCAGCAGCCCGGGACTAGCTACGGGGCAGTACTTC. It specifies CASSPGLATGQYF.

The chain combines TRBV28 with TRBJ1-2, with D possibly TRBD1 on 5 matching bases. Trimming pared 3 bases from V and 3 bases from J, leaving 11 bases between. The CDR3 length is 14 residues. The germline V gene has CDR1 MDHEN and CDR2 SYDVKM. This CDR3 reads CASSFIGVDYGYTF. CDR3 coding DNA: TGTGCCAGCAGTTTCATAGGGGTCGACTATGGCTACACCTTC.

The rearrangement joins TRBV28 to TRBJ1-4; D not certain. In germline, CDR1 is MDHEN, CDR2 SYDVKM. The germline V and J ends were trimmed by 3 bases and 11 bases, with 13 bases remaining between them. The CDR3 is 13 amino acids. This CDR3 reads CASSFPPGRKLFF. Written as DNA, the CDR3 is TGTGCCAGCAGTTTCCCCCCGGGGAGGAAACTGTTTTTT.

This sequence joins TRBV29-1 and TRBJ2-3; 8 bases match TRBD2. CDR1 is SQVTM, CDR2 ANQGSEA, per germline. The CDR3 extends over 16 amino acids. Trimming removed 1 base from V and 1 base from J; junction bases left unmatched: 7. The CDR3 reads CSVEGGLAGRTDTQYF. CDR3 sequence (DNA): TGCAGCGTTGAAGGGGGGCTAGCGGGCCGCACAGATACGCAGTATTTT.

V is TRBV18 and J is TRBJ1-6, with D perhaps TRBD1 (5 bases). The length of the CDR3 is 13 residues. Deletions cut 4 bases from V and 6 bases from J, with 7 bases between. In germline, CDR1 is KGHSH, CDR2 LQKENI. The CDR3 reads CASSLDSNSPLHF. CDR3 bases: TGTGCCAGCTCACTCGACAGTAATTCACCCCTCCACTTT.